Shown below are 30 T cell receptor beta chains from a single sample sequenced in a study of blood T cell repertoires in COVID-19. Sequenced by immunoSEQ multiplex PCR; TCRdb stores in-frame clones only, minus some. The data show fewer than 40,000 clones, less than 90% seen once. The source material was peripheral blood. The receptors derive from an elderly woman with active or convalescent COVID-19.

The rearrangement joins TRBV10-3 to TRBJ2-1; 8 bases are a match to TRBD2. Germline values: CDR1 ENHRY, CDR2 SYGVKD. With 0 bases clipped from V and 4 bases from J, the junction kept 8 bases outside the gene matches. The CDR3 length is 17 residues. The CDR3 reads CAISESGTGGRYNEQFF. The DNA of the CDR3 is TGTGCCATCAGTGAGTCAGGAACGGGGGGGCGGTACAATGAGCAGTTCTTC.

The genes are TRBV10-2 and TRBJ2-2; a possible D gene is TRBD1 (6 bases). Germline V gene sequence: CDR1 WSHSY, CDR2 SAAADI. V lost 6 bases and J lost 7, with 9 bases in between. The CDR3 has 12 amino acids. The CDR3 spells CASSRGGGELFF. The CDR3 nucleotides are TGCGCCAGCAGCCGAGGGGGCGGGGAGCTGTTTTTT.

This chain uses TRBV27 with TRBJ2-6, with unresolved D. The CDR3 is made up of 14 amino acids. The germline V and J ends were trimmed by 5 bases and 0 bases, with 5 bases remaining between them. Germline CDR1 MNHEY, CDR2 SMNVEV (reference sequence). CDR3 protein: CASSASSGANVLTF. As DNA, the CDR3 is TGTGCCAGCAGTGCCAGCTCTGGGGCCAACGTCCTGACTTTC.

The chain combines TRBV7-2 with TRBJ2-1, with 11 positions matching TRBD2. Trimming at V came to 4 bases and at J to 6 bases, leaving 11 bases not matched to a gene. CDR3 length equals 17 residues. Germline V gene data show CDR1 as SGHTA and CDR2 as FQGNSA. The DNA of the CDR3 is TGTGCCAGCAGCTCGGGTAGCGGGGGGGTTGGCGGCAATGAGCAGTTCTTC. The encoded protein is CASSSGSGGVGGNEQFF.

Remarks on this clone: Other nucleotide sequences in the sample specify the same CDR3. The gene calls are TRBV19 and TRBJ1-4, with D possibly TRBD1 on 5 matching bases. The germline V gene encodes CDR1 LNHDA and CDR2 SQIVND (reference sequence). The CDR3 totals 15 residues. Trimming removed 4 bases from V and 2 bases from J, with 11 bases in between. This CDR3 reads CASSKARVTNEKLFF. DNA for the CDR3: TGTGCCAGTAGTAAGGCCAGGGTGACTAATGAAAAACTGTTTTTT.

In nucleotides, the CDR3 is TGTGCCAGCAGCCTAGGACTAGCTGGCGAGCAGTACTTC. Translated, it gives CASSLGLAGEQYF. The rearrangement joins TRBV7-8 to TRBJ2-7; 8 nucleotides align to TRBD2. This CDR3 region has 13 residues. Losses at the gene ends were 5 bases for V and 6 bases for J; bases not matched to a gene: 6. From germline, CDR1 is SGHVS and CDR2 FQNEAQ.

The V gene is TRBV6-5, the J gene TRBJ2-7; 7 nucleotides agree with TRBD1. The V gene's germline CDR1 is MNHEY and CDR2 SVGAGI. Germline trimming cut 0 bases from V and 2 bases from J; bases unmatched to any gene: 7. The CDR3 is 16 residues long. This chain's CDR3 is CASSYSPTGDTYEQYF. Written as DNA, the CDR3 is TGTGCCAGCAGTTACTCCCCCACAGGGGATACCTACGAGCAGTACTTC.

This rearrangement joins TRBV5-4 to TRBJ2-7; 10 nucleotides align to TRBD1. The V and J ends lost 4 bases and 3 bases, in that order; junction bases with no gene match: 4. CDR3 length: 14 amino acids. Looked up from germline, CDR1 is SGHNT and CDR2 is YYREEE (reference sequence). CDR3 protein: CASSPDRGSYEQYF. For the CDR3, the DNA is TGTGCCAGCAGCCCGGACAGGGGGAGCTACGAGCAGTACTTC.

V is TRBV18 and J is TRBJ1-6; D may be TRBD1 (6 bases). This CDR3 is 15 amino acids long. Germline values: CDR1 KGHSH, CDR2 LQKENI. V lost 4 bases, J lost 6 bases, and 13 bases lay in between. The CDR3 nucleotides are TGTGCCAGCTCACTTCGGGACATGGCTAATTCACCCCTCCACTTT. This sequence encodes CASSLRDMANSPLHF.

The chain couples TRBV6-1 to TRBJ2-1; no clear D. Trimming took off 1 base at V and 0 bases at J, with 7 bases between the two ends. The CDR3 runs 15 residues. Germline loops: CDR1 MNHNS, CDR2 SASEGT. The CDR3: CASSEVMSSYNEQFF. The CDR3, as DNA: TGTGCCAGCAGTGAAGTGATGAGCTCCTACAATGAGCAGTTCTTC.

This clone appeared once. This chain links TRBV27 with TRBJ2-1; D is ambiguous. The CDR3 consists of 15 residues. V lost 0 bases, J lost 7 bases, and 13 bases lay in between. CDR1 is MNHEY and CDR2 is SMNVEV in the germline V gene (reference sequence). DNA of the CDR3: TGTGCCAGCAGTTTATCCCCGCCCCCGCGAAATGAGCAGTTCTTC. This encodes CASSLSPPPRNEQFF.

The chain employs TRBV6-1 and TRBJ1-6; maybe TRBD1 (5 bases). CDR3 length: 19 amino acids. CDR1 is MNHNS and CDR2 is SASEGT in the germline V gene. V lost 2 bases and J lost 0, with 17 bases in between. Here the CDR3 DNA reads TGTGCCAGCAGTGAAATATCAACCTGGGGCCACTCCTATAATTCACCCCTCCACTTT. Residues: CASSEISTWGHSYNSPLHF.

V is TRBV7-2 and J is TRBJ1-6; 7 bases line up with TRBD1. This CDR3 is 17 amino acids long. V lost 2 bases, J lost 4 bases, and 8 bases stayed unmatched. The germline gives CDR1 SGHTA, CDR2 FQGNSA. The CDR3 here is CASSLTHPGQYNSPLHF. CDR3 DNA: TGTGCCAGCAGCTTAACACACCCGGGACAGTATAATTCACCCCTCCACTTT.

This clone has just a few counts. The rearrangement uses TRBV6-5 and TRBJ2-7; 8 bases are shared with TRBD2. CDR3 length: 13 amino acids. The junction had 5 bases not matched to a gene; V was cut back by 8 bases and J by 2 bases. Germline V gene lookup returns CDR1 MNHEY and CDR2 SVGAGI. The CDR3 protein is CASHGGVTYEQYF. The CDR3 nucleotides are TGTGCCAGCCACGGGGGGGTAACCTACGAGCAGTACTTC.

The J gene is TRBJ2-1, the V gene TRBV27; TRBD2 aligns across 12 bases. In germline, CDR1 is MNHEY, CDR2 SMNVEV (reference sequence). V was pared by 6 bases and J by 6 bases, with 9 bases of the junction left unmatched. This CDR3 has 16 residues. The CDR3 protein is CASRAETSGGINEQFF. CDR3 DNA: TGTGCCAGCAGAGCCGAAACTAGCGGGGGGATCAATGAGCAGTTCTTC.

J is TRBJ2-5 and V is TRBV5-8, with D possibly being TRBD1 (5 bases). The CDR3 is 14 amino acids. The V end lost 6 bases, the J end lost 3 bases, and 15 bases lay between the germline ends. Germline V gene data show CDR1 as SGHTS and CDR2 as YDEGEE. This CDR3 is CASNGRVGKETQYF. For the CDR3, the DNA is TGTGCCAGCAACGGCAGGGTGGGAAAAGAGACCCAGTACTTC.

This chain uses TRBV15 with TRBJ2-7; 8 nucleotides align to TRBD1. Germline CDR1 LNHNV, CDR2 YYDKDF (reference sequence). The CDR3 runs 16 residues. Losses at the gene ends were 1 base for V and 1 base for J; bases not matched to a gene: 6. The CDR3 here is CATSRVTGGGSYEQYF. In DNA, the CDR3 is TGTGCCACCAGCAGAGTAACAGGGGGTGGTTCCTACGAGCAGTACTTC.

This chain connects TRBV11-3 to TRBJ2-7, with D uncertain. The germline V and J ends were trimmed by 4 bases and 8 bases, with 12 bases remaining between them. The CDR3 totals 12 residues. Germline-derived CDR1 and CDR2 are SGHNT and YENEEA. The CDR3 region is CASSSQFGQQYF. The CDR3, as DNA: TGTGCCAGCAGCTCCCAGTTTGGGCAGCAGTACTTC.

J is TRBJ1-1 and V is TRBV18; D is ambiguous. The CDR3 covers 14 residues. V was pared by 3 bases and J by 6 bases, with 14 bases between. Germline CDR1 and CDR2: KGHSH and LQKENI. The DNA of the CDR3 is TGTGCCAGCTCACCCGCAAATGCCGGTTCTGAAGCTTTCTTT. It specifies CASSPANAGSEAFF.

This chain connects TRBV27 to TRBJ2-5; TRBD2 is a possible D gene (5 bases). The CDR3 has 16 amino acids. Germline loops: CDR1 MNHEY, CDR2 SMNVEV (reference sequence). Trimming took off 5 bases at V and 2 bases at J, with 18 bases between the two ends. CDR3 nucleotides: TGTGCCAGCAGTAGGACTCCGCGGTCGACTCAAGAGACCCAGTACTTC. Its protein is CASSRTPRSTQETQYF.

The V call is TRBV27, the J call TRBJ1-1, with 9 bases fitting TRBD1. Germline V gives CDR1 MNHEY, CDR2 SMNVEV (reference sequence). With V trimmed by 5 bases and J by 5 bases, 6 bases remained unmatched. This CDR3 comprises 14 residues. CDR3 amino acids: CASSPTGGGTEAFF. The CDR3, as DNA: TGTGCCAGCAGTCCGACAGGGGGTGGAACTGAAGCTTTCTTT.

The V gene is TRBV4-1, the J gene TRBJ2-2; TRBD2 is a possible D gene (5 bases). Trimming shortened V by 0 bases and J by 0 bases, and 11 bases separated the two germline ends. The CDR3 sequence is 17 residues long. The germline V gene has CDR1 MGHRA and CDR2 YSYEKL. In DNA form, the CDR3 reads TGCGCCAGCAGCCAAGATCGGGGTAGCGCGAACACCGGGGAGCTGTTTTTT. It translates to CASSQDRGSANTGELFF.

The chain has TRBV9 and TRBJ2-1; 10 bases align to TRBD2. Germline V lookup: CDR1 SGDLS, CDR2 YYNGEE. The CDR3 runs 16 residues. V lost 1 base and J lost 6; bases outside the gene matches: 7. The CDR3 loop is CASSVTASGGRNEQFF. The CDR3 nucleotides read TGTGCCAGCAGCGTAACCGCTAGCGGGGGCCGCAATGAGCAGTTCTTC.

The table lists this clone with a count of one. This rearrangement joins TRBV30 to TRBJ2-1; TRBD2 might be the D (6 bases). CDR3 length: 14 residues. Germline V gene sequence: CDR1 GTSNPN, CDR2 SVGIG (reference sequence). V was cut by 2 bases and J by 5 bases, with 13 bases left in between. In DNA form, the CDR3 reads TGTGCCTGGAGTTGGGGGACTGCCCACAATGAGCAGTTCTTC. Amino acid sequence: CAWSWGTAHNEQFF.

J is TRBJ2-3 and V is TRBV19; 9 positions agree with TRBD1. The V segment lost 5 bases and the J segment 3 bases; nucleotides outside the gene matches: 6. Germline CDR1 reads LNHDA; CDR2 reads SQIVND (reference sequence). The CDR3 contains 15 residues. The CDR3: CASSAGQGSTDTQYF. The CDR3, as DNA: TGTGCCAGTAGTGCGGGACAGGGTAGTACAGATACGCAGTATTTT.

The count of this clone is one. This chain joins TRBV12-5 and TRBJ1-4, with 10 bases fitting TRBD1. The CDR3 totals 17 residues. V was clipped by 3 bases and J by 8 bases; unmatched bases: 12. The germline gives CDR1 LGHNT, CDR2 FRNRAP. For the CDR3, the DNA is TGTGCTAGTGGTTTAAACCCGCCCGGGACAGGGGAGGAAAAACTGTTTTTT. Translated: CASGLNPPGTGEEKLFF.

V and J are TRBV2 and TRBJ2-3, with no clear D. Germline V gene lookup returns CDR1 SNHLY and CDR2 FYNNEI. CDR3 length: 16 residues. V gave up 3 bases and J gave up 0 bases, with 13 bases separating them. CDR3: CASSEESKQSTDTQYF. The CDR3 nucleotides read TGTGCCAGCAGTGAGGAGTCTAAACAAAGCACAGATACGCAGTATTTT.

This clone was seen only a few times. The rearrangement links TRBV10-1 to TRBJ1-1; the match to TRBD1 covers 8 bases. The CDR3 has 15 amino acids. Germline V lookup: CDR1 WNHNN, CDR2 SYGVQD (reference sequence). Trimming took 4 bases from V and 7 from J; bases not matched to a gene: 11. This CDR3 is CASSAIRDRKDEAFF. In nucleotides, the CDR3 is TGCGCCAGCAGTGCCATCCGGGACAGGAAGGATGAAGCTTTCTTT.

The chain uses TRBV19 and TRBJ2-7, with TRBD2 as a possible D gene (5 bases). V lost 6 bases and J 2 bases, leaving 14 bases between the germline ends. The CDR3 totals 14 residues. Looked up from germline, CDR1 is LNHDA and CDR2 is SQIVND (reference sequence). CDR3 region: CASRLSPGAYEQYF. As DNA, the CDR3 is TGTGCCAGTAGGCTTTCCCCCGGGGCCTACGAGCAGTACTTC.

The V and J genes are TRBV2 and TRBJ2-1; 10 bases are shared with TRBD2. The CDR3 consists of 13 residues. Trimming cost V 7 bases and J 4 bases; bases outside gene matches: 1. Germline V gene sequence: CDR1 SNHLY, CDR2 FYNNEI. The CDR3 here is CASIAGGYNEQFF. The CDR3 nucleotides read TGTGCCAGCATAGCGGGGGGATACAATGAGCAGTTCTTC.